This TCR beta chain was sequenced for a study of T cells after yellow fever vaccination. From germline, CDR1 is MNHEY and CDR2 SMNVEV (reference sequence). V dropped 10 bases and J dropped 3; count of bases not matched to a gene: 10. The CDR3 has 16 amino acids. As concerns this clonotype: Its specificity is not known.

Study-level points and caveats: There was a small share of clonotypes that showed up in both the CD4 and CD8 compartments.

Researchers made TCR cDNA using 5'RACE template switching, and this step added a universal primer site and UMIs. TCRdb recomputed calls from the 5' RACE reads with MiXCR, one row per CDR3 protein. The sample holds some 120,000 distinct CDR3 sequences, about 8.4% seen once. The source of this sequence is a man aged 18 to 35 who received the YFV17D yellow fever vaccine. This specimen consisted of CD8+ T cells sorted from PBMCs, obtained on the day of the yellow fever booster vaccination. The chain has TRBV27 and TRBJ2-3; 13 bases match TRBD2. CDR3 sequence: CATHGLAGVETDTQYF. As DNA, the CDR3 is TGTGCCACCCATGGACTAGCGGGAGTAGAAACAGATACGCAGTATTTT.